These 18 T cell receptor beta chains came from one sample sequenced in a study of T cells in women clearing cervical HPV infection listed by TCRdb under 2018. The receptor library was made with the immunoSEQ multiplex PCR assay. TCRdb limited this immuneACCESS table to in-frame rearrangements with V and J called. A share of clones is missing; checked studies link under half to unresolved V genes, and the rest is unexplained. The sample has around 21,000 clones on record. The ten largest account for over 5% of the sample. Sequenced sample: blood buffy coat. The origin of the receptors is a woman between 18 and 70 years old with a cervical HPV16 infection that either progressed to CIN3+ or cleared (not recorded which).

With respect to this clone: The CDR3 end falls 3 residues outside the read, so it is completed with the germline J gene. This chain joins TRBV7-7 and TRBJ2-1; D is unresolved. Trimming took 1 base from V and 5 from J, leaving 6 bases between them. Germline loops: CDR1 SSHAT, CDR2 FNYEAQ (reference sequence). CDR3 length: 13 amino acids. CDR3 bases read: TGTGCCAGCAGCTTAGGACTCGACAATGAG. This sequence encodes CASSLGLDNE. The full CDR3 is CASSLGLDNEQFF.

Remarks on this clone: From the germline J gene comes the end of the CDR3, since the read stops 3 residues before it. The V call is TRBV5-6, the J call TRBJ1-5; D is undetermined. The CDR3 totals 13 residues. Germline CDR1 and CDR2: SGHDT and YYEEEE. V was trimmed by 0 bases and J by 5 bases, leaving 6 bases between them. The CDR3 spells CASSLGRDQPQHF. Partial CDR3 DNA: TGTGCCAGCAGCTTGGGACGGGATCAGCCC.

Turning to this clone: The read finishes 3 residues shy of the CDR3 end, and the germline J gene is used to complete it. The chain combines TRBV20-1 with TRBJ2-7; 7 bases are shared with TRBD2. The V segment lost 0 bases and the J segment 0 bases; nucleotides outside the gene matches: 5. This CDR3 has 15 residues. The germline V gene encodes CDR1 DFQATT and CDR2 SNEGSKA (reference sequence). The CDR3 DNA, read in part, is TGCAGTGCTAGAGATCTAGCGGAGGGCTCCTACGAG. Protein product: CSARDLAEGSYE. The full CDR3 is CSARDLAEGSYEQYF.

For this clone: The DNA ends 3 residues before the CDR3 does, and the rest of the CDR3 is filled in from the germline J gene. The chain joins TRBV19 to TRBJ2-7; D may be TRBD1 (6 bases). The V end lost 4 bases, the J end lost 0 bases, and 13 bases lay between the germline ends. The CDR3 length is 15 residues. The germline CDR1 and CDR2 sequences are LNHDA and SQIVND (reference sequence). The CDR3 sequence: CASSNRVGVSYEQYF. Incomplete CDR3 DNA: TGTGCCAGTAGTAACAGGGTTGGGGTCTCCTACGAG.

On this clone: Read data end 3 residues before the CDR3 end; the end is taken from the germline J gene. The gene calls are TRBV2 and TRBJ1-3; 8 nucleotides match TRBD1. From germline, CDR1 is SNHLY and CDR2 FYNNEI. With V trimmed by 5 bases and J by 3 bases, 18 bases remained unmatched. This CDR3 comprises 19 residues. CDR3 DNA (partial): TGTGCCAGCAGTATGTTCCCTGGGGCAGGGGGCGATCTTGGAAACACC. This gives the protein CASSMFPGAGGDLGNT. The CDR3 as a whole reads CASSMFPGAGGDLGNTIYF.

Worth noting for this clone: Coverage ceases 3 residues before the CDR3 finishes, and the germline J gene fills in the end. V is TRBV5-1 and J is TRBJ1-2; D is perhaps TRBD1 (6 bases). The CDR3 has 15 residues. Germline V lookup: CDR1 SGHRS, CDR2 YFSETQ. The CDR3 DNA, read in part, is TGCGCCAGCAGCTCTCTAAACAGGGACCAAGATGAC. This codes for CASSSLNRDQDD. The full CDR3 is CASSSLNRDQDDYTF.

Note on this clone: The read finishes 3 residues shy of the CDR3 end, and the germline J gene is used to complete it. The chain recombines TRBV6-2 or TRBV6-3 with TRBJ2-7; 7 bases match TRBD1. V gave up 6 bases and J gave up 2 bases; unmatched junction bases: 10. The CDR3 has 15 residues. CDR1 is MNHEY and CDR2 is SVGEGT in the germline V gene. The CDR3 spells CASSPGRQGAYEQYF. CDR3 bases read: TGTGCCAGCAGCCCCGGACGGCAGGGGGCCTACGAG.

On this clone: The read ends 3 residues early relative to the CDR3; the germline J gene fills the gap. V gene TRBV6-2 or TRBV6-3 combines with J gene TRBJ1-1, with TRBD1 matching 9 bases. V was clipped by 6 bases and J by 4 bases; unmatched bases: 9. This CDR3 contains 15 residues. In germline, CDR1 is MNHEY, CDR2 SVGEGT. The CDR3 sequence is CASSRTGGLSTEAFF. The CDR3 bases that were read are TGTGCCAGCAGCAGAACAGGGGGCTTGAGCACTGAA.

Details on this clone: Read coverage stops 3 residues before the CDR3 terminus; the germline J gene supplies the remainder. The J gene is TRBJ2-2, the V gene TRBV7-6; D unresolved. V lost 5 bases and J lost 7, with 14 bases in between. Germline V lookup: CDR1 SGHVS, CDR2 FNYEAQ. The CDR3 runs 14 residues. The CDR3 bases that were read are TGTGCCAGCAGCAAGGGCCTCCTGGGCGGGGAG. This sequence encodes CASSKGLLGGE. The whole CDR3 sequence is CASSKGLLGGELFF. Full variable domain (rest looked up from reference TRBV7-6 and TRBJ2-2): GAGVSQSPRYKVTKRGQDVALRCDPISGHVSLYWYRQALGQGPEFLTYFNYEAQQDKSGLPNDRFSAERPEGSISTLTIQRTEQRDSAMYRCASSKGLLGGELFFGEGSRLTVL.

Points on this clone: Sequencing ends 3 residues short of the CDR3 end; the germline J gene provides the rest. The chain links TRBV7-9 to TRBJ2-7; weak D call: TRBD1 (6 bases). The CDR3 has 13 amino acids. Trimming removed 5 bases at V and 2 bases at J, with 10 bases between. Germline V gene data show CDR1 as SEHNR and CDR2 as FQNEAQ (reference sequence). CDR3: CASSPDSTYEQYF. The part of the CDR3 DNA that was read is TGTGCCAGCAGCCCGGACAGCACCTACGAG.

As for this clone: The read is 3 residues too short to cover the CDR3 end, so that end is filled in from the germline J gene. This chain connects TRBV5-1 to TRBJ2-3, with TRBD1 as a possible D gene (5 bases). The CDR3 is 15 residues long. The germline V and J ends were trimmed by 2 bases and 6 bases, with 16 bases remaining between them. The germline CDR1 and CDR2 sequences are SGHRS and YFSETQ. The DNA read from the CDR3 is TGCGCCAGCAGCTTCGATAGGGGTTGGGCCGATACG. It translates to CASSFDRGWADT. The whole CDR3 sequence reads CASSFDRGWADTQYF.

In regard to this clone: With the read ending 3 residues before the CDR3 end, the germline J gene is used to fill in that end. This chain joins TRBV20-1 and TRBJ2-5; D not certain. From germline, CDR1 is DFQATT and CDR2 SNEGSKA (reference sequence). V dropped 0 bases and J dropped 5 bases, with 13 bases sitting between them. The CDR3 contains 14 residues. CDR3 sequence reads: CSARDNLVGETQYF. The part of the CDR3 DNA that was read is TGCAGTGCTAGAGATAATCTAGTCGGTGAGACC.

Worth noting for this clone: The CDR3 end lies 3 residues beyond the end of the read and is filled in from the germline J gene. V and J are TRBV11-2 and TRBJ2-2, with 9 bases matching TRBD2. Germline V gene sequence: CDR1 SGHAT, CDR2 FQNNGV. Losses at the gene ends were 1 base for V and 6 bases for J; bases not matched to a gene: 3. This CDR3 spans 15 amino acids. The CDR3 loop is CASSLVTSGSGELFF. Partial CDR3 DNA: TGTGCCAGCAGCTTAGTCACTAGCGGGTCCGGGGAG.

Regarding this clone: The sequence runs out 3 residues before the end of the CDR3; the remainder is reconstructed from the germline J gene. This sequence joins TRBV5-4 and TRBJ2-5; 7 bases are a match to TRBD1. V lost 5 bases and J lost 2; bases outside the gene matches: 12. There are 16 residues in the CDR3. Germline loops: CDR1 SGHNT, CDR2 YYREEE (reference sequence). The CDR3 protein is CASSLSPGRGQETQYF. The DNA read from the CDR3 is TGTGCCAGCAGTTTAAGCCCTGGCAGGGGGCAAGAGACC.

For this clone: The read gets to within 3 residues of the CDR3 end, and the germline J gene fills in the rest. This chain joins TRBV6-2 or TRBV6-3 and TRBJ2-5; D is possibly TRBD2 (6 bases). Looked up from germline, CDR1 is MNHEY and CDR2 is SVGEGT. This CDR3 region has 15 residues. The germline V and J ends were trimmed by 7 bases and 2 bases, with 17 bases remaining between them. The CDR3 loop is CASTTWVAGQETQYF. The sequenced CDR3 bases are TGTGCCAGCACCACCTGGGTGGCGGGGCAAGAGACC.

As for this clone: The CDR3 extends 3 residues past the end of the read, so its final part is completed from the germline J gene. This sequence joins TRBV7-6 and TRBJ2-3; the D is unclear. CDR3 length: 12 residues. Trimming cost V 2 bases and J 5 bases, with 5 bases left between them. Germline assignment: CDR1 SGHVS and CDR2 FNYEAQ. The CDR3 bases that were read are TGTGCCAGCAGCTTAAGGGTAGATACG. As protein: CASSLRVDT. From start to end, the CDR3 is CASSLRVDTQYF.

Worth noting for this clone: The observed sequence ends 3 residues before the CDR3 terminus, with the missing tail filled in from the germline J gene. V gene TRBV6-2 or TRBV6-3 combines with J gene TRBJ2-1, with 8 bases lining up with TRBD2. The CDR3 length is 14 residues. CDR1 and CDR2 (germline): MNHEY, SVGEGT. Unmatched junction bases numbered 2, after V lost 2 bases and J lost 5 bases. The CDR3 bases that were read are TGTGCCAGCAGTTACAAGCGGGGGAACAATGAG. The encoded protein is CASSYKRGNNE. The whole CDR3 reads CASSYKRGNNEQFF.

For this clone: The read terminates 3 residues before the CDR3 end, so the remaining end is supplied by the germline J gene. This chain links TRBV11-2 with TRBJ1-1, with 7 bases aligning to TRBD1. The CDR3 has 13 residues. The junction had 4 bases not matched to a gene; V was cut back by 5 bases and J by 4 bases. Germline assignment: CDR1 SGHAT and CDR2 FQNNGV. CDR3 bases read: TGTGCCAGCAGCCTGACAGGGACCACTGAA. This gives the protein CASSLTGTTE. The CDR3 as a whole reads CASSLTGTTEAFF.